This T cell receptor beta chain originates from a study of cytomegalovirus exposure and HLA in healthy donors. Study-wide results and limits: Data from an earlier analysis indicated that most TCR beta V segments were productive either about 87% or about 30% of the time. Across all donors, roughly uniform sequencing depth was an assumption of the presence/absence analyses.

The donors comprised healthy bone marrow donors. Trimming cost V 5 bases and J 1 base, with 14 bases left between them. The CDR3 consists of 14 residues. CDR1 SQVTM and CDR2 ANQGSEA come from the germline V gene. Concerning this clone itself: Its antigen is unidentified.

The PCR used 60 Vbeta and 13 Jbeta primers. Here immunoSEQ multiplex PCR was the method, and the copy in TCRdb shows in-frame clones only, minus some. Among approximately 130,000 clones listed, approximately 80% were seen once. The chain couples TRBV29-1 to TRBJ1-1; perhaps TRBD1 as D (5 bases). This sequence was found in a boy aged 2 to 10 in good health and CMV-seronegative. Sample: PBMCs. CDR3 amino acids: CSVHPGQGNTEAFF. The CDR3 DNA follows: TGCAGCGTTCACCCGGGCCAGGGGAACACTGAAGCTTTCTTT.